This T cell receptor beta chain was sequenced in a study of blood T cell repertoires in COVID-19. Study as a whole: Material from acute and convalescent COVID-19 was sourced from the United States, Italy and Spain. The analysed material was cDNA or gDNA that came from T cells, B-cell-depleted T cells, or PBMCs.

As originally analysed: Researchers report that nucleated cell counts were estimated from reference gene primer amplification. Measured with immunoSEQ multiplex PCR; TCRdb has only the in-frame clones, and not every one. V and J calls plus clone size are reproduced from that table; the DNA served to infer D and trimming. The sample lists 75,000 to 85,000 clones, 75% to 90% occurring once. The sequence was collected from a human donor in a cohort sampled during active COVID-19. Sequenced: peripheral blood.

CDR3 bases: TGCAGCGTCGGAACGACAGGGGGTTATGGCTACACCTTC. It yields the protein CSVGTTGGYGYTF. This chain joins TRBV29-1 and TRBJ1-2, with 9 bases lining up with TRBD1. Per germline, CDR1 SQVTM and CDR2 ANQGSEA. CDR3 length: 13 residues. V dropped 6 bases and J dropped 5; count of bases not matched to a gene: 7.